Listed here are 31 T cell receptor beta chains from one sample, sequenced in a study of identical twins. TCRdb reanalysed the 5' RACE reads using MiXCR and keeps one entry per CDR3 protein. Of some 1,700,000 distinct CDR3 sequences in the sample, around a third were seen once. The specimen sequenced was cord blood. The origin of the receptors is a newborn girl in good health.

The CDR3 sequence: CASSEPDGTYEQYF. The DNA of the CDR3 is TGTGCCAGCAGTGAACCGGATGGGACCTACGAGCAGTACTTC. The J gene is TRBJ2-7, the V gene TRBV2; no firm D call. Trimming stripped 2 bases from V and 2 bases from J, with 10 bases between. CDR1 and CDR2 (germline): SNHLY, FYNNEI. The CDR3 spans 14 residues.

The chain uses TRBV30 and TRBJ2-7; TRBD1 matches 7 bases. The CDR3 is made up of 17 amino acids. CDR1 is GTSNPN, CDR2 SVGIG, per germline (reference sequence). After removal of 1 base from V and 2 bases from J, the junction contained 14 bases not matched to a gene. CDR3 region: CAWSAITTGAITYEQYF. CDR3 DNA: TGTGCCTGGAGTGCCATTACCACAGGGGCAATAACCTACGAGCAGTACTTC.

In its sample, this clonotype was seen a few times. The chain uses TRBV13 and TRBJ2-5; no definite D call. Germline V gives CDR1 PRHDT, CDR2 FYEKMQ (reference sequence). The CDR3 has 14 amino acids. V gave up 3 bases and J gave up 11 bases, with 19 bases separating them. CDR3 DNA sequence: TGTGCCAGCAGCTTTTTTTTGGCTTACAATGAGCAGTACTTC. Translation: CASSFFLAYNEQYF.

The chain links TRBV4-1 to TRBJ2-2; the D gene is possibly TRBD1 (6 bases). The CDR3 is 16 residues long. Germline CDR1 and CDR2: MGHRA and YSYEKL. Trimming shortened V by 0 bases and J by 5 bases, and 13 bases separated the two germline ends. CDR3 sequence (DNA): TGCGCCAGCAGCCAAGATAAGGGGGAGTGGACCGGGGAGCTGTTTTTT. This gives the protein CASSQDKGEWTGELFF.

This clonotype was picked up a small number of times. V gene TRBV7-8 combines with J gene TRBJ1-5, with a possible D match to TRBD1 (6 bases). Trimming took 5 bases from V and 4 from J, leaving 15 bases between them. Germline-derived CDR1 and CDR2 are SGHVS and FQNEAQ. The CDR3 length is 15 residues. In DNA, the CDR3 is TGTGCCAGCAGCCCCAGGACAGAAGGGAATCAGCCCCAGCATTTT. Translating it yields CASSPRTEGNQPQHF.

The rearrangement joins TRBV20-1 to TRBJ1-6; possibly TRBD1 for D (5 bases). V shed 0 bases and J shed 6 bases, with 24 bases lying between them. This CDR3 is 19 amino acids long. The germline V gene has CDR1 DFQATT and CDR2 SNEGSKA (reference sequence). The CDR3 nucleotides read TGCAGTGCTAGAGATCCGGCAAGGCTGCTTGTTGGGGCTAATTCACCCCTCCACTTT. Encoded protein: CSARDPARLLVGANSPLHF.

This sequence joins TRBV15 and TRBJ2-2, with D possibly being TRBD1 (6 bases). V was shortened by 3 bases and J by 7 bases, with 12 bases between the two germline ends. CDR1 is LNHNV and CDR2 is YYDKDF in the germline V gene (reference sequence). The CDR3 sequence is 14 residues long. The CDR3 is CATSSDGQIGELFF. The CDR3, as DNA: TGTGCCACCAGCAGTGATGGACAGATCGGGGAGCTGTTTTTT. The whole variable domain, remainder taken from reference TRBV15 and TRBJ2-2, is DAMVIQNPRYQVTQFGKPVTLSCSQTLNHNVMYWYQQKSSQAPKLLFHYYDKDFNNEADTPDNFQSRRPNTSFCFLDIRSPGLGDTAMYLCATSSDGQIGELFFGEGSRLTVL.

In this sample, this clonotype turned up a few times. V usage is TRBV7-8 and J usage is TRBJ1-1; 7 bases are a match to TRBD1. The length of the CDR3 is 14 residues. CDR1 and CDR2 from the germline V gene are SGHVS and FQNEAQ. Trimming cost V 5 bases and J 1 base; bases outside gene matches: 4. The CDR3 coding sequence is TGTGCCAGCAGCGCGGGACAGACGAACACTGAAGCTTTCTTT. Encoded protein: CASSAGQTNTEAFF.

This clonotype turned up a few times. The CDR3 loop is CATSDPGYTF. DNA for the CDR3: TGTGCCACCTCGGACCCTGGCTACACCTTC. The chain recombines TRBV2 with TRBJ1-2; D remains ambiguous. The V gene's germline CDR1 is SNHLY and CDR2 FYNNEI. V was cut by 10 bases and J by 7 bases, with 10 bases left in between. CDR3 length equals 10 residues. Based on the CDR3 plus reference TRBV2 and TRBJ1-2, the full variable domain is EPEVTQTPSHQVTQMGQEVILRCVPISNHLYFYWYRQILGQKVEFLVSFYNNEISEKSEIFDDQFSVERPDGSNFTLKIRSTKLEDSAMYFCATSDPGYTFGSGTRLTVV.

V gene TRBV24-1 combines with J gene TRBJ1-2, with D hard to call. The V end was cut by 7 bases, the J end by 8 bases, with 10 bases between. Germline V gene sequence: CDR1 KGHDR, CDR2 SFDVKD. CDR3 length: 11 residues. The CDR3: CATRQNEGYTF. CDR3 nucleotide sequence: TGTGCCACCAGACAAAATGAGGGCTACACCTTC.

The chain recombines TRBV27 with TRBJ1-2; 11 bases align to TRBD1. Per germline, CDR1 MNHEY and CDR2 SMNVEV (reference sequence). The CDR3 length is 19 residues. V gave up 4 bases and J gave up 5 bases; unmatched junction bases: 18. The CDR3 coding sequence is TGTGCCAGCAGTTCACGAAGCGATAAGGACAGGGGGCGTCGGTATGGCTACACCTTC. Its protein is CASSSRSDKDRGRRYGYTF.

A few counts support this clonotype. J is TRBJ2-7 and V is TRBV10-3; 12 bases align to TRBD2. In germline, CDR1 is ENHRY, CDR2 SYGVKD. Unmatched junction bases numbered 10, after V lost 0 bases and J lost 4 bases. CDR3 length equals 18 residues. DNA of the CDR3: TGTGCCATCAGTGAGTCTGGCGGACTAGCGGGGAGGTCGTACGAGCAGTACTTC. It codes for CAISESGGLAGRSYEQYF.

CDR3 region: CASAHTQYF. The CDR3 bases are TGTGCCAGCGCCCATACGCAGTATTTT. The chain employs TRBV27 and TRBJ2-3; D ambiguous. Looked up from germline, CDR1 is MNHEY and CDR2 is SMNVEV (reference sequence). CDR3 length: 9 residues. V lost 8 bases to trimming and J lost 7 bases, with 4 bases between them.

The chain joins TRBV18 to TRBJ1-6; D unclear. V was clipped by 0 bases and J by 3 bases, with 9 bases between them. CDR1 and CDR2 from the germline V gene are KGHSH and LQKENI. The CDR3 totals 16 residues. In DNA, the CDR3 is TGTGCCAGCTCACCACCGGGCAGCATCTATAATTCACCCCTCCACTTT. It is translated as CASSPPGSIYNSPLHF.

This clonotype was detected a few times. CDR3 nucleotide sequence: TGCAGTGCTAGAAGTCTCCTAGACTCCTACGAGCAGTACTTC. It is translated as CSARSLLDSYEQYF. V is TRBV20-1 and J is TRBJ2-7; D unclear. V lost 2 bases and J lost 0, with 11 bases in between. CDR1 and CDR2 (germline): DFQATT, SNEGSKA (reference sequence). This CDR3 comprises 14 residues.

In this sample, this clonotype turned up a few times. The CDR3 here is CASSLGLAANIQYF. CDR3 bases: TGCGCCAGCAGCTTGGGACTAGCTGCAAACATTCAGTACTTC. The chain has TRBV5-1 and TRBJ2-4; 7 bases line up with TRBD2. The CDR3 has 14 amino acids. With V trimmed by 0 bases and J by 6 bases, 3 bases remained unmatched. CDR1 SGHRS and CDR2 YFSETQ come from the germline V gene.

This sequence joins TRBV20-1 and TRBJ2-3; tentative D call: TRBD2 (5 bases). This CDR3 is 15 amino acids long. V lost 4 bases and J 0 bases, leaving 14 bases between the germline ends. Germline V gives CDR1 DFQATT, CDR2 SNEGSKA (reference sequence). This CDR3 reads CSAKTSAASTDTQYF. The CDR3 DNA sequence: TGCAGTGCTAAGACGTCAGCGGCTAGCACAGATACGCAGTATTTT.

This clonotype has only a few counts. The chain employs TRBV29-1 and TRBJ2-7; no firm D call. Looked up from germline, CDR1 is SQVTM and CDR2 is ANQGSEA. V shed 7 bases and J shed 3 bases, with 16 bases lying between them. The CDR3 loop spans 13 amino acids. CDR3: CSAILGAIYEQYF. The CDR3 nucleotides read TGCAGCGCAATCCTGGGCGCTATCTACGAGCAGTACTTC.

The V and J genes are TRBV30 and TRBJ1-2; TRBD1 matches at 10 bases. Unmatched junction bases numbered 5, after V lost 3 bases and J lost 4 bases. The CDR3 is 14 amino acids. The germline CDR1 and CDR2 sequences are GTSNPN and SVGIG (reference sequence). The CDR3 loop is CAWRPGQGTYGYTF. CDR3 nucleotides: TGTGCCTGGAGACCGGGACAGGGGACCTATGGCTACACCTTC.

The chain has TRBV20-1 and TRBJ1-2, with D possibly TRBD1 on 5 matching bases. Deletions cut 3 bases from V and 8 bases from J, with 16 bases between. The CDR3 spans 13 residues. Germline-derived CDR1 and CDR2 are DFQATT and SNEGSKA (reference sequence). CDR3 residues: CSARGRPTAGYTF. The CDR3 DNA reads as TGCAGTGCTAGGGGGCGTCCAACGGCCGGCTACACCTTC.

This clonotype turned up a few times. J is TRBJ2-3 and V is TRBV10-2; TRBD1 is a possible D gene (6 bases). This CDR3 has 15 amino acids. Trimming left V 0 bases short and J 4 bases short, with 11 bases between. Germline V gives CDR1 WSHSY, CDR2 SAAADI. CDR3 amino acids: CASSESRGFADTQYF. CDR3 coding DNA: TGCGCCAGCAGTGAGTCGAGGGGGTTCGCAGATACGCAGTATTTT.

CDR3 in amino acids: CSANREWVMNEQFF. The CDR3 DNA reads as TGCAGTGCTAACCGGGAGTGGGTAATGAATGAGCAGTTCTTC. The chain is built from TRBV20-1 and TRBJ2-1; perhaps TRBD2 as D (6 bases). Trimming cost V 4 bases and J 7 bases, with 17 bases left between them. The germline V gene has CDR1 DFQATT and CDR2 SNEGSKA (reference sequence). The CDR3 runs to 14 residues.

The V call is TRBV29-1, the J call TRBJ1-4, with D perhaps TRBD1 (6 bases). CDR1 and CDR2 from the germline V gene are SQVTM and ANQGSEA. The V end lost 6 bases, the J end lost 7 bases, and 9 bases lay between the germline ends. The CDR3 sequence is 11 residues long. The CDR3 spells CSVPQGEKLFF. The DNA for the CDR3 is TGCAGCGTCCCACAGGGTGAAAAACTGTTTTTT. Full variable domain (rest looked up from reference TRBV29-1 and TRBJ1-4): SAVISQKPSRDICQRGTSLTIQCQVDSQVTMMFWYRQQPGQSLTLIATANQGSEATYESGFVIDKFPISRPNLTFSTLTVSNMSPEDSSIYLCSVPQGEKLFFGSGTQLSVL.

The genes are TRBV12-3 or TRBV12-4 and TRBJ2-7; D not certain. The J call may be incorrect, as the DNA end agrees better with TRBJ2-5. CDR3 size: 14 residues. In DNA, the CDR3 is TGTGCCAGCAGTTTAGGGGGTGGGTGGGAGACCCAGTACTTC. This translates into CASSLGGGWETQYF.

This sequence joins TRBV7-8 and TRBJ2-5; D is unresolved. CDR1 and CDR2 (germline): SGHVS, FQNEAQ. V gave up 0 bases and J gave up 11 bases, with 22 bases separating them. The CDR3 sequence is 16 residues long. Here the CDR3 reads CASSLARVLINNEQYF. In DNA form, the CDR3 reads TGTGCCAGCAGCTTAGCACGGGTCCTCATAAACAATGAGCAGTACTTC. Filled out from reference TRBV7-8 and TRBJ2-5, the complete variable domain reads GAGVSQSPRYKVAKRGQDVALRCDPISGHVSLFWYQQALGQGPEFLTYFQNEAQLDKSGLPSDRFFAERPEGSVSTLKIQRTQQEDSAVYLCASSLARVLINNEQYFGPGTRLLVL.

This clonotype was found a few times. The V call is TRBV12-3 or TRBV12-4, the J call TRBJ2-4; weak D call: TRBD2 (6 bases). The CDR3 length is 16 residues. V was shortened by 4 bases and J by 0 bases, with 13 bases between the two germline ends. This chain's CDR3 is CASSYGGGRAKNIQYF. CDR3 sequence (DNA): TGTGCCAGCAGTTACGGGGGAGGTCGAGCCAAAAACATTCAGTACTTC.

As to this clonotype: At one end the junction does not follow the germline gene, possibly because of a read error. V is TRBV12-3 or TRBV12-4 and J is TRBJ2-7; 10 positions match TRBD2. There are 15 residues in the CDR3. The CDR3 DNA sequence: TGTGCCAGCAGTGGGACTAGCGCCTACTCCTACGAGCGGTACTTC. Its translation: CASSGTSAYSYERYF.

The CDR3 sequence: CASSYPLRGNEQFF. CDR3 DNA: TGCGCCAGCAGCTACCCGCTAAGGGGCAATGAGCAGTTCTTC. V is TRBV4-1 and J is TRBJ2-1, with D tentatively TRBD1 (5 bases). V was shortened by 5 bases and J by 6 bases, with 14 bases between the two germline ends. This CDR3 region has 14 residues. CDR1 is MGHRA, CDR2 YSYEKL, per germline.

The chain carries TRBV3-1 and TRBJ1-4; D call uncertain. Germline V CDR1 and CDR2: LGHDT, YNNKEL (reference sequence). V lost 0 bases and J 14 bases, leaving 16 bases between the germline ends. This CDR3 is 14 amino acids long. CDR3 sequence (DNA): TGTGCCAGCAGCCAAGATATGGCGAGAGGGCCCCTGTTTTTT. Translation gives CASSQDMARGPLFF.

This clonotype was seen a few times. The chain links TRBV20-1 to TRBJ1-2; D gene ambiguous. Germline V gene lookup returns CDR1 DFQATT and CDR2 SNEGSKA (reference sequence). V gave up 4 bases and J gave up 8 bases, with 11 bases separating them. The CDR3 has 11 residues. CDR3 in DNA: TGCAGTGCTACCTACTCTAGGGGCTACACCTTC. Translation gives CSATYSRGYTF.

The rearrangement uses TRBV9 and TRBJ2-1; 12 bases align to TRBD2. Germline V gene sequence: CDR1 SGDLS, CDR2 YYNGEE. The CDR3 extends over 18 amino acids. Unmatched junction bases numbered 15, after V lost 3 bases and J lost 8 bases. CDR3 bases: TGTGCCAGCAGCGCGGTGTTAGGGGCTAGCGGGGGGGCCCATGAGCAGTTCTTC. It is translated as CASSAVLGASGGAHEQFF.